Presented here are 2 T cell receptor beta chains from one specimen sequenced in a study of cytomegalovirus exposure and HLA in healthy donors. PCR was performed using 60 Vbeta and 13 Jbeta primers. Sequencing was performed with immunoSEQ multiplex PCR; in TCRdb, only in-frame clones are kept and a portion is missing. This table has about 73,000 clones, 60% to 75% appearing once. Specimen: PBMCs. The receptors shown here come from a man in his 70s in good health and CMV-seronegative.

The chain carries TRBV9 and TRBJ2-1; 7 nucleotides agree with TRBD1. Losses at the gene ends were 4 bases for V and 6 bases for J; bases not matched to a gene: 7. The V gene's germline CDR1 is SGDLS and CDR2 YYNGEE. CDR3 size: 14 residues. The CDR3 coding sequence is TGTGCCAGCAGCTCGACAGGGAGAGGCAATGAGCAGTTCTTC. It yields the protein CASSSTGRGNEQFF.

The rearrangement uses TRBV2 and TRBJ2-2; the match to TRBD2 covers 13 bases. The CDR3 is made up of 17 amino acids. Germline V lookup: CDR1 SNHLY, CDR2 FYNNEI. After removal of 4 bases from V and 4 bases from J, the junction contained 6 bases not matched to a gene. The CDR3 protein is CASSGGTSGTGTGELFF. Written as DNA, the CDR3 is TGTGCCAGCAGTGGGGGGACTAGCGGGACAGGCACCGGGGAGCTGTTTTTT.